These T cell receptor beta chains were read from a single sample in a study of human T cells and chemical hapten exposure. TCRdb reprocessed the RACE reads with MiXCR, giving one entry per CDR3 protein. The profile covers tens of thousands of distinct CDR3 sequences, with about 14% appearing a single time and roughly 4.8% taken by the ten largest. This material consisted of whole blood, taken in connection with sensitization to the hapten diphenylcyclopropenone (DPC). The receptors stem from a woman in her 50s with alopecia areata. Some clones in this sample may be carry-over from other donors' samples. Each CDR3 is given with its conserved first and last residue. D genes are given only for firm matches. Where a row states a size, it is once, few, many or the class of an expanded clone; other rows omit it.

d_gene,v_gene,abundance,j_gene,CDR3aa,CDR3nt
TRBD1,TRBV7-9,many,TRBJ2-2,CASSRGTGDNTGELFF,TGTGCCAGCAGCCGAGGGACAGGGGATAATACCGGGGAGCTGTTTTTT
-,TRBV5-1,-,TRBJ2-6,CASSSDHGTDLSGANVLTF,TGCGCCAGCAGCTCCGACCACGGGACGGATCTCTCTGGGGCCAACGTCCTGACTTTC
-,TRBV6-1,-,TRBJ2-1,CASGTRDNEQFF,TGTGCCAGCGGGACTCGCGACAATGAGCAGTTCTTC
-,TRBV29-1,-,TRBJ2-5,CSVGRVTGSDQTQYF,TGCAGCGTTGGGAGGGTTACCGGTTCGGATCAGACCCAGTACTTC
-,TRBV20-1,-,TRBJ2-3,CSAPTGPTQYF,TGCAGTGCTCCGACAGGCCCTACGCAGTATTTT
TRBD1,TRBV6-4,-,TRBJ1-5,CASSVDRGYSNQPQHF,TGTGCCAGCAGTGTGGACAGGGGCTATAGCAATCAGCCCCAGCATTTT
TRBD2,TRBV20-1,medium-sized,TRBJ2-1,CSWVAGSHEQFF,TGCAGTTGGGTAGCGGGATCACATGAGCAGTTCTTC
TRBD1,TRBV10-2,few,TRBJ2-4,CASRGQLLLAKNIQYF,TGCGCCAGCAGGGGACAGCTACTTCTAGCCAAAAACATTCAGTACTTC
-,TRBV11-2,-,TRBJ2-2,CASGRGLHTGELFF,TGTGCCAGCGGGAGGGGGCTCCACACCGGGGAGCTGTTTTTT
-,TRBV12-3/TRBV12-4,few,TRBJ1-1,CASSELNTEAFF,TGTGCCAGCAGCGAGTTGAACACTGAAGCTTTCTTT
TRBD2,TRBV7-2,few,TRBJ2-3,CASSLGGGRAPDTQYF,TGTGCCAGCAGCTTAGGCGGGGGGAGGGCCCCAGATACGCAGTATTTT
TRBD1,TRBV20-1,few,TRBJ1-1,CSARVQGMNTEAFF,TGCAGTGCTAGGGTACAGGGGATGAACACTGAAGCTTTCTTT
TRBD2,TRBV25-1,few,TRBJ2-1,CASSGLAGGRDEQFF,TGTGCCAGCAGTGGGCTAGCGGGGGGAAGGGATGAGCAGTTCTTC
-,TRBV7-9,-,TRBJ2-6,CASSRPGKTGANVLTF,TGTGCCAGCAGCCGACCCGGAAAAACTGGGGCCAACGTCCTGACTTTC
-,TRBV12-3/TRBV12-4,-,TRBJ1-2,CASSPEALYGYTF,TGTGCCAGCAGTCCGGAGGCTCTGTATGGCTACACCTTC
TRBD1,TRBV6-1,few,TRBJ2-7,CASSDQQGSEQYF,TGTGCCAGCAGTGATCAACAGGGGAGCGAGCAGTACTTC